This note documents a single T cell receptor beta chain sequence. Its target is not known. The junction departs from germline at one end; a sequencing error may be responsible. Unrecorded immune exposure was likely among donors, who were nominally healthy when sampled. With 60 Vbeta and 13 Jbeta primers, the PCR was carried out. Authors' analysis steps: A follow-up analysis tallied around 80 million unique TCR beta chains, about 10 million shared. Repertoires were generated with immunoSEQ multiplex PCR, while TCRdb's copy carries only in-frame clones and drops some. D and trimming were read from the DNA, whereas the V and J calls and clone size are those reported in that table. In the table there are roughly 120,000 clones, around 73% of which are singletons. The data were obtained in a study of cytomegalovirus exposure and HLA in healthy donors. General study findings and limits: V- and J-gene trimming of TCR beta was linked (in a later analysis) to a missense DCLRE1C variant.

Germline lookup yields CDR1 ENHRY and CDR2 SYGVKD. The CDR3 loop spans 11 amino acids. Input material: PBMCs. The J gene is TRBJ1-2, the V gene TRBV10-3, with D uncertain. The source is a woman aged 25 to 45 in good health and CMV-seropositive. The CDR3: CAISDLFGHTF. CDR3 bases: TGTGCCATCAGTGATTTATTTGGCCACACCTTC.